This TCR beta chain was recovered during a study of OX40 agonist ivuxolimab in advanced cancers. For the study at large: Treatment received earlier with anti-PD-1, anti-PD-L1 or anti-CTLA-4 agents was allowed, and 40% had some.

Only in-frame clones appear in the TCRdb table, and some are missing; sequencing was by immunoSEQ multiplex PCR. This table has tens of thousands of clones, around 81% appearing once. With regard to this clone: What it recognizes is unknown.

Study results and limitations: Among the lowest levels of clonal expansion were found in partial responders at 0.1-3.0 mg/kg. The specificity for antigen of the expanded peripheral T cells was not determined.

The TCR originated in an adult with an advanced solid tumor such as melanoma, head and neck, liver or kidney cancer. This material consisted of CD4+ or CD8+ T cells sorted from blood, taken in a trial of the OX40 agonist ivuxolimab.

The DNA of the CDR3 is TGTGCCAGTAGTATAGCCGGCGGCAGTTTCAATGAGCAGTTCTTC. Translating it yields CASSIAGGSFNEQFF. V is TRBV19 and J is TRBJ2-1; unclear D gene. CDR3 length: 15 amino acids. V was clipped by 1 base and J by 6 bases, with 13 bases between them. Looked up from germline, CDR1 is LNHDA and CDR2 is SQIVND (reference sequence).